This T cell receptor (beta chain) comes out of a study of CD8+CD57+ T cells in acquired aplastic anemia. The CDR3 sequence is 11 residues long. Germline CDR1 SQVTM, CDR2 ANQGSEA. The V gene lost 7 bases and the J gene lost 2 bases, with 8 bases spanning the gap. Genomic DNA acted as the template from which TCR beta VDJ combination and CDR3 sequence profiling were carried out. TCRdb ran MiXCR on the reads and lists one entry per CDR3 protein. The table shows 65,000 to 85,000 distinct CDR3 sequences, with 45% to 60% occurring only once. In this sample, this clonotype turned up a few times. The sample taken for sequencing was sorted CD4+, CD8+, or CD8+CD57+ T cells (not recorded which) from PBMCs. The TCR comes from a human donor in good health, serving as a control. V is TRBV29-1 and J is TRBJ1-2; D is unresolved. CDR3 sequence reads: CSADTNYGYTF. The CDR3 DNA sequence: TGCAGCGCAGACACCAACTATGGCTACACCTTC.